This TCR beta chain was sequenced during a study of human T cells and chemical hapten exposure. The time point here: pre-sensitization, week 0. As for treatment: therapeutic diphenylcyclopropenone sensitization with weekly scalp DPC. Every patch test was put on after a blood sample was taken. RNA extraction used unfractionated whole blood as the source of total RNA. This clonotype was counted between two and nine times. TCRdb reprocessed the RACE reads via MiXCR and lists one record per CDR3 protein. Of 380,000 or so distinct CDR3 sequences listed, over 5% are singletons. The source was whole blood, collected in connection with sensitization to the hapten diphenylcyclopropenone (DPC). The source of this sequence is a woman between 18 and 29 years old with alopecia areata. Some clones in this sample may be carry-over from other donors' samples.

CDR3 coding DNA: TGCGCCAGCAGCTTGAATCTAGCGTCTGAGGCCGGGGAGCTGTTTTTT. As protein: CASSLNLASEAGELFF. This chain links TRBV5-1 with TRBJ2-2; D is perhaps TRBD2 (6 bases). V was shortened by 1 base and J by 6 bases, with 16 bases between the two germline ends. The CDR3 totals 16 residues. CDR1 and CDR2 from the germline V gene are SGHRS and YFSETQ.